The source of this TCR beta chain is a study of blood T cell repertoires in COVID-19. The CDR3 length is 15 residues. Germline V lookup: CDR1 SEHNR, CDR2 FQNEAQ (reference sequence). V was pared by 1 base and J by 4 bases, with 3 bases of the junction left unmatched. The assay was immunoSEQ multiplex PCR, and TCRdb's table has in-frame clones only and misses some. The table has around 78,000 clones, around 90% seen once. J is TRBJ2-3 and V is TRBV7-9; 9 positions match TRBD2. The TCR was taken from a human donor in a cohort sampled during active COVID-19. The sequenced sample consisted of peripheral blood. In nucleotides, the CDR3 is TGTGCCAGCAGCTTAGAGCGGGGGGCTGCAGATACGCAGTATTTT. This codes for CASSLERGAADTQYF.